These 7 T cell receptor beta chains originate from one sample sequenced in a study of identical twins. Each CDR3 protein is one row after TCRdb ran MiXCR on the 5' RACE reads. The sample shows some 730,000 distinct CDR3 sequences, around a sixth of them seen only once. These same records also appear under a second study, on T cells expressing NK-cell markers.

Sequences were obtained from PBMCs. The origin of the receptors is a woman in her late teens or twenties in good health.

This clonotype was counted only a few times. The chain links TRBV5-1 to TRBJ1-6; TRBD1 is a possible D gene (5 bases). This CDR3 has 12 amino acids. Trimming took off 4 bases at V and 10 bases at J, with 9 bases between the two ends. From germline, CDR1 is SGHRS and CDR2 YFSETQ. CDR3 coding DNA: TGCGCCAGCAGCATGGACAACTCACCCCTCCACTTT. Amino acid sequence: CASSMDNSPLHF.

This clonotype was seen more than once but under ten times. The chain employs TRBV6-5 and TRBJ1-5, with 8 bases aligning to TRBD1. The CDR3 length is 19 residues. The V segment lost 6 bases and the J segment 2 bases; nucleotides outside the gene matches: 18. Germline-derived CDR1 and CDR2 are MNHEY and SVGAGI. CDR3 sequence (DNA): TGTGCCAGCAGCTACCGGACAGGGATGGGGGTCGTGGGCAATCAGCCCCAGCATTTT. This translates into CASSYRTGMGVVGNQPQHF.

This clonotype appeared a few times. The V gene is TRBV4-3, the J gene TRBJ2-7; 7 bases match TRBD2. The V gene end was trimmed by 1 base and the J gene end by 0 bases; junction bases not matched to a gene: 6. CDR3 length equals 16 residues. Germline V gene data show CDR1 as LGHNA and CDR2 as YSLEER. The CDR3 coding sequence is TGCGCCAGCAGCCAAGCCCTAGCGGCAAGCTCCTACGAGCAGTACTTC. This codes for CASSQALAASSYEQYF.

This clonotype was seen more than once but under ten times. V and J are TRBV6-1 and TRBJ2-1; D is possibly TRBD1 (6 bases). Between the trimmed V and J ends, which lost 5 bases and 5 bases, there was a span of 10 bases. Per germline, CDR1 MNHNS and CDR2 SASEGT. The CDR3 totals 13 residues. The CDR3 DNA reads TGTGCCAGCAGTATTGGACAGAACAATGAGCAGTTCTTC. Residues: CASSIGQNNEQFF.

A few counts support this clonotype. The chain carries TRBV7-9 and TRBJ2-7; D may match TRBD1 or TRBD2 (5 bases each). CDR3 length: 13 residues. Germline V lookup: CDR1 SEHNR, CDR2 FQNEAQ (reference sequence). The V end was cut by 3 bases, the J end by 6 bases, with 12 bases between. This CDR3 reads CASSFEGIGEQYF. The CDR3 DNA follows: TGTGCCAGCAGCTTTGAGGGGATCGGCGAGCAGTACTTC.

There are a few counts of this clonotype. J is TRBJ2-3 and V is TRBV7-8, with 11 bases that match TRBD2. The CDR3 covers 17 residues. Germline V CDR1 and CDR2: SGHVS, FQNEAQ. J gave up 6 bases and V 2 bases, and 10 bases lay outside the gene matches. The CDR3 loop reads CASSLSLTSGSRDTQYF. CDR3 in DNA: TGTGCCAGCAGCTTATCCCTAACTAGCGGGAGCCGGGATACGCAGTATTTT.

This clonotype came up a few times. This chain uses TRBV7-6 with TRBJ2-7; 13 bases align to TRBD2. Trimming cost V 7 bases and J 4 bases; bases outside gene matches: 10. From germline, CDR1 is SGHVS and CDR2 FNYEAQ. CDR3 length: 16 amino acids. In nucleotides, the CDR3 is TGTGCCAGCACCCTAGGACTAGCGGGAGTTGGATACGAGCAGTACTTC. Translating it yields CASTLGLAGVGYEQYF.